This T cell receptor beta chain was recorded in a study of a mutant IDH1 vaccine in newly diagnosed glioma listed by TCRdb under 2021. The study in broad terms: Across visits V03 through V10, patients got a total of eight vaccinations, given in weeks 1, 3, 5, 7, 11, 15, 19 and 23. In the chemotherapy-containing groups, vaccination started alongside temozolomide cycles, whereas in patients who had radiotherapy alone it started 4-6 weeks after radiotherapy. Of the approximately 32 treated patients, approximately 62% were male and approximately 38% were female, and the mean age was roughly 40 years. Before enrollment, patients had received standard therapy of radiotherapy alone, temozolomide alone, or radiochemotherapy with temozolomide; most received the combination. Six visits were used for peripheral blood collection: V03 (baseline), V05, V07, V10, V12 and V13. Longitudinal TCRB deep sequencing was done for some 26 treated patients, wherever samples were available for exploratory analyses. What the research found in general, with its limitations: Pseudoprogression seemed to be unrelated to changes in the top peripheral T cell clonotypes found by TCRB sequencing. It was noted by the authors that analyses of patient blood samples could not be reproduced owing to sample limitations. Vaccine-induced immune responses across multiple MHC alleles were detected in 80% to 95% of patients. Selection of PBMC samples for TCRB deep sequencing was based on availability.

The germline V gene (reference sequence) specifies SEHNR as CDR1 and FQNEAQ as CDR2. Including the terminal cysteine and phenylalanine, the CDR3 comprises 15 residues. Only CDR3 DNA is held: 45 bases, read in frame from base 1. Trimmed from V: 7 bases; trimmed from J: 4 bases; junction bases lacking a gene match: 10. As for this clone: The specificity of this receptor is unknown. No much larger clone is present one base from it, and per-base qualities are unavailable.

This specimen's time point label, per the study, means: week 5, during vaccination. Each vaccine dose was 300 ug of a 20-mer mutant IDH1 peptide in Montanide, given subcutaneously with topical imiquimod. Donors had newly diagnosed WHO grade 3 or 4 IDH1-mutant astrocytomas with loss of nuclear ATRX. The samples were drawn from NOA16, a multicentre, single-arm, open-label phase I trial in Germany that tested a mutant IDH1 peptide vaccine in humans for the first time. Genomic DNA for TCRB sequencing was extracted from EDTA blood using the DNeasy Blood and Tissue Kit. Libraries were made using the immunoSEQ multiplex PCR assay. The hsTCRB Kit was used according to the manufacturer's protocol to amplify rearranged TCR beta chain sequences. TCRB libraries were sequenced on an Illumina MiSeq. Turning to the authors' computational methods: Demultiplexing, trimming and gene mapping were performed with the kit vendor's proprietary platform. TCRdb holds this immuneACCESS table with in-frame rearrangements only. Some clones are missing; in checked studies, unresolved V genes explain under half, and the rest has no known cause. The D gene and trimming were derived from the DNA, and the V and J assignments and clone size from that table. This sample lists over 50,000 clones; around 90% were detected once. About 4.2% of the sample lies in the top ten.

The chain is encoded by TRBV7-9 joined to TRBJ2-5, with TRBD2 matching 9 junction bases. The sample in question was PBMCs, obtained from a glioma patient whose treatment included an IDH1 peptide vaccine. The receptor was isolated from a woman aged 35 to 49 with glioma. The encoded CDR3 is CASMREGRMGETQYF. In nucleotides, the sequence is TGTGCCAGCATGCGGGAGGGTCGAATGGGAGAGACCCAGTACTTC. The variable domain in full, with residues beyond the CDR3 obtained from the reference TRBV7-9 and TRBJ2-5 genes, is DTGVSQNPRHKITKRGQNVTFRCDPISEHNRLYWYRQTLGQGPEFLTYFQNEAQLEKSRLLSDRFSAERPKGSFSTLEIQRTEQGDSAMYLCASMREGRMGETQYFGPGTRLLVL.